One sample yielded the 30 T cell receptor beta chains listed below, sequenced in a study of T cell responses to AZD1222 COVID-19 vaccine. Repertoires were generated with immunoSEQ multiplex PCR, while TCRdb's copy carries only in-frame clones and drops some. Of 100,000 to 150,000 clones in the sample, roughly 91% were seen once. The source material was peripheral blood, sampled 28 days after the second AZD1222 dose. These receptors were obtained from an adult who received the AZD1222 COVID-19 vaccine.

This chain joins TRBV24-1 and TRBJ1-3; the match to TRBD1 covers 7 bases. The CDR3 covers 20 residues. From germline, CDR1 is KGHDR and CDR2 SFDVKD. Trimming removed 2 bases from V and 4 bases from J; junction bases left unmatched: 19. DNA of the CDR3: TGTGCCACCAGTGATTCCGCCCGCGGGACAGAGGAAATGCGGGGAAACACCATATATTTT. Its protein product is CATSDSARGTEEMRGNTIYF.

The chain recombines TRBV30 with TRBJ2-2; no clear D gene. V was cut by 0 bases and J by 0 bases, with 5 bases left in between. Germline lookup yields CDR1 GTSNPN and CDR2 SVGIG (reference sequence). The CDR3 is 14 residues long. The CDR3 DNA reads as TGTGCCTGGAGTGTGGGATCGAACACCGGGGAGCTGTTTTTT. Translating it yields CAWSVGSNTGELFF.

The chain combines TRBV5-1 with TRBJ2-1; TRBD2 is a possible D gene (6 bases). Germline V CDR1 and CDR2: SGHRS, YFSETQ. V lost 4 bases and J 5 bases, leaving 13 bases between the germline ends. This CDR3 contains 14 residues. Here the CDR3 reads CASSDPGLDNEQFF. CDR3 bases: TGCGCCAGCAGCGATCCGGGACTGGACAATGAGCAGTTCTTC.

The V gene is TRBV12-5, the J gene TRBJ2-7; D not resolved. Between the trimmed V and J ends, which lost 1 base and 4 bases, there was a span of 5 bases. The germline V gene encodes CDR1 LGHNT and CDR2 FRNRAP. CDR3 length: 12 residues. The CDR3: CASGLGPYEQYF. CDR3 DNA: TGTGCTAGTGGTTTGGGACCTTACGAGCAGTACTTC. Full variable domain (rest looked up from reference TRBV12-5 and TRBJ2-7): DARVTQTPRHKVTEMGQEVTMRCQPILGHNTVFWYRQTMMQGLELLAYFRNRAPLDDSGMPKDRFSAEMPDATLATLKIQPSEPRDSAVYFCASGLGPYEQYFGPGTRLTVT.

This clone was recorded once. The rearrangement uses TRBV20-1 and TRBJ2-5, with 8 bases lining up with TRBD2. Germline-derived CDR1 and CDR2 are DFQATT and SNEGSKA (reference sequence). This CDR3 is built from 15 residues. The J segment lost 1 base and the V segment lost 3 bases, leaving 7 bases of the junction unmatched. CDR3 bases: TGCAGTGCTAGTAGAGCAACTAGCGGCCAAGAGACCCAGTACTTC. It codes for CSASRATSGQETQYF.

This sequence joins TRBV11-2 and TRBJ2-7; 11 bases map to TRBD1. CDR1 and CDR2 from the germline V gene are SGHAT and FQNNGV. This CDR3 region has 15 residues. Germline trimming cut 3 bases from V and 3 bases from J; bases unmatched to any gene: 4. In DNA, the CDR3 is TGTGCCAGCAGCTTCGGGGACAGGGGGTTCTACGAGCAGTACTTC. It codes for CASSFGDRGFYEQYF.

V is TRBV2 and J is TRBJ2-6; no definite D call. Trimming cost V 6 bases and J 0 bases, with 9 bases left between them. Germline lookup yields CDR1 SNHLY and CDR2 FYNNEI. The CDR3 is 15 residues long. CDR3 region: CASRSMFSGANVLTF. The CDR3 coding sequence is TGTGCCAGCAGATCAATGTTCTCTGGGGCCAACGTCCTGACTTTC.

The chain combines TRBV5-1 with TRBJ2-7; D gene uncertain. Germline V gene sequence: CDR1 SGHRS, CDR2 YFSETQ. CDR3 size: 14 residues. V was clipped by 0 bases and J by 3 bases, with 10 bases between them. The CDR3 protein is CASSLAGSGYEQYF. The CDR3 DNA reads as TGCGCCAGCAGCTTGGCAGGTTCGGGCTACGAGCAGTACTTC.

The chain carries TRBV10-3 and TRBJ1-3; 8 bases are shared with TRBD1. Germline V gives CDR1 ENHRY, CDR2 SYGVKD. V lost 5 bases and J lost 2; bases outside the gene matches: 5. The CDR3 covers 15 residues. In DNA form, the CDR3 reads TGTGCCATCAGTTACGGACAGGGCACTGGAAACACCATATATTTT. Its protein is CAISYGQGTGNTIYF.

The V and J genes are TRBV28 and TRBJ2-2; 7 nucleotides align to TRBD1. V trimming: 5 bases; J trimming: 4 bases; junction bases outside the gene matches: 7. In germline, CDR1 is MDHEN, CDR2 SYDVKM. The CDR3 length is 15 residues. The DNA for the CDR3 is TGTGCCAGCAGTCCCGGACAGGTTGGCACCGGGGAGCTGTTTTTT. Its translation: CASSPGQVGTGELFF.

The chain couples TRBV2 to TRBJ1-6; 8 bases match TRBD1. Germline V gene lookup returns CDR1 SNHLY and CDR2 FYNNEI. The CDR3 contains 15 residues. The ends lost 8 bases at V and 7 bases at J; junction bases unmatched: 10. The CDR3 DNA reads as TGTGCCAGCGCGAGGACAGGGCAGAACAATTCACCCCTCCACTTT. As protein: CASARTGQNNSPLHF.

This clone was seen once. The CDR3 region has the DNA TGTGCCACCGCGTGGACAACTAATGAAAAACTGTTTTTT. It codes for CATAWTTNEKLFF. The chain couples TRBV2 to TRBJ1-4, with D unresolved. Trimming took off 10 bases at V and 0 bases at J, with 9 bases between the two ends. The CDR3 is 13 amino acids. Germline V gives CDR1 SNHLY, CDR2 FYNNEI. Full variable domain (remainder filled in from reference TRBV2 and TRBJ1-4): EPEVTQTPSHQVTQMGQEVILRCVPISNHLYFYWYRQILGQKVEFLVSFYNNEISEKSEIFDDQFSVERPDGSNFTLKIRSTKLEDSAMYFCATAWTTNEKLFFGSGTQLSVL.

The CDR3 protein is CASSQSGQGNEKLFF. DNA of the CDR3: TGTGCCAGCAGCCAATCGGGACAGGGGAATGAAAAACTGTTTTTT. The rearrangement joins TRBV16 to TRBJ1-4, with 10 positions matching TRBD1. Germline CDR1 and CDR2: KGHSY and FQNENV. With V trimmed by 0 bases and J by 5 bases, 0 bases remained unmatched. The CDR3 spans 15 residues.

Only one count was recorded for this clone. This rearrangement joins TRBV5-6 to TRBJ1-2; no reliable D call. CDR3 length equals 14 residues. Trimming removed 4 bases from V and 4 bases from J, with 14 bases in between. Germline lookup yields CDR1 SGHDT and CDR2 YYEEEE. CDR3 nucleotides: TGTGCCAGCAGCCAGGAGAAGGGCCGCTATGGCTACACCTTC. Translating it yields CASSQEKGRYGYTF.

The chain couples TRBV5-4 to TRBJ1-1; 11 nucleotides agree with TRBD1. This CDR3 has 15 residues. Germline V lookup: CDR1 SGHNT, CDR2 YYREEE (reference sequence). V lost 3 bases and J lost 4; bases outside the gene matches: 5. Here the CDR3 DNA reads TGTGCCAGCAGCTGGGGACAGGGGGTCGTCACTGAAGCTTTCTTT. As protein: CASSWGQGVVTEAFF.

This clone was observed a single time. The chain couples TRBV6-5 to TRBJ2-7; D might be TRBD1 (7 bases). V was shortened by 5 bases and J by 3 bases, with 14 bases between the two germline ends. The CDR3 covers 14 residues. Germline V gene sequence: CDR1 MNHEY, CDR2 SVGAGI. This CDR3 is CASSHPRGVYEQYF. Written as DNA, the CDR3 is TGTGCCAGCAGTCATCCCAGGGGGGTCTACGAGCAGTACTTC.

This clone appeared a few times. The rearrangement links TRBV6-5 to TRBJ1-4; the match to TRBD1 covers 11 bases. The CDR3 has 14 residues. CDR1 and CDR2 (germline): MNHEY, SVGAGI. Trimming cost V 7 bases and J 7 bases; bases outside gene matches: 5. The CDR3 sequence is CASKGGTGGEKLFF. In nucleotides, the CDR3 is TGTGCCAGCAAGGGAGGGACAGGGGGTGAAAAACTGTTTTTT.

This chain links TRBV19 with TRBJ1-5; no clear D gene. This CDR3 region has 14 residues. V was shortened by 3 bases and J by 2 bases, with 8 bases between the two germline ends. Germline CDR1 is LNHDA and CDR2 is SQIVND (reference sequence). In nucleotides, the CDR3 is TGTGCCAGTAGTATCCTGCAGGGCAATCAGCCCCAGCATTTT. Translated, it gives CASSILQGNQPQHF.

The CDR3 nucleotides read TGTGCCATCAGTGAGGGGACTAGCGGGAGGGAGACCCAGTACTTC. Protein product: CAISEGTSGRETQYF. This chain uses TRBV10-3 with TRBJ2-5, with 15 bases lining up with TRBD2. The CDR3 spans 15 residues. V shed 2 bases, J shed 5 bases, and the junction held 0 bases outside the gene matches. In germline, CDR1 is ENHRY, CDR2 SYGVKD.

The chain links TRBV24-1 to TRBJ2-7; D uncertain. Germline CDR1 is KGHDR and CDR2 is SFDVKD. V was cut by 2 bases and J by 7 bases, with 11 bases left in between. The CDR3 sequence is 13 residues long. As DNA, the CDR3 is TGTGCCACCAGTGATTCCTTCGGCGGAGAGCAGTACTTC. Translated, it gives CATSDSFGGEQYF.

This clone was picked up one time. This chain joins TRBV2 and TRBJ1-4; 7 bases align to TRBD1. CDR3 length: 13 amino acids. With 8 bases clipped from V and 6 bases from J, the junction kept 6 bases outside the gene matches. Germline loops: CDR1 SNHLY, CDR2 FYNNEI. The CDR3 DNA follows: TGTGCCAGCGTGGGACAGTTATATGAAAAACTGTTTTTT. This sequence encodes CASVGQLYEKLFF.

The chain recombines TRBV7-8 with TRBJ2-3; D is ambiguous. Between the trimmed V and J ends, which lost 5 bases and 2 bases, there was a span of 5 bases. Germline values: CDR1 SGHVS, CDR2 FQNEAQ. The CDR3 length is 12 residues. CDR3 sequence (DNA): TGTGCCAGCAGCCCAGACACAGATACGCAGTATTTT. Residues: CASSPDTDTQYF.

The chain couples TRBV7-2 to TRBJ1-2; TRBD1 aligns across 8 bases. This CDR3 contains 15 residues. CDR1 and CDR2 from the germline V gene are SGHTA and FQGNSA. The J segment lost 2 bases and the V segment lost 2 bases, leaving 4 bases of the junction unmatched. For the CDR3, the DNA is TGTGCCAGCAGCTTACCAGGGGGCATAAACTATGGCTACACCTTC. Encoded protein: CASSLPGGINYGYTF. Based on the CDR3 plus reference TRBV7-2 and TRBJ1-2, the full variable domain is GAGVSQSPSNKVTEKGKDVELRCDPISGHTALYWYRQSLGQGLEFLIYFQGNSAPDKSGLPSDRFSAERTGGSVSTLTIQRTQQEDSAVYLCASSLPGGINYGYTFGSGTRLTVV.

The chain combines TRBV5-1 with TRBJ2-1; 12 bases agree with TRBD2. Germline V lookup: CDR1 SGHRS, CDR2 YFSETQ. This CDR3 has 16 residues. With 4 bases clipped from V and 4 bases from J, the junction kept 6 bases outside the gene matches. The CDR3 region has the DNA TGCGCCAGCAGCCCAGGACTAGCGGGACCATACAATGAGCAGTTCTTC. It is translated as CASSPGLAGPYNEQFF.

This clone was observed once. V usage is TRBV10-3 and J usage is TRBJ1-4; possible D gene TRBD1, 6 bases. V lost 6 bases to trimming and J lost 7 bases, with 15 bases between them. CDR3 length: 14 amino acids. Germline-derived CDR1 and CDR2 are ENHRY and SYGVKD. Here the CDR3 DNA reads TGTGCCATCAGCCAGGGGCCCCTGGGTGAAAAACTGTTTTTT. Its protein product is CAISQGPLGEKLFF.

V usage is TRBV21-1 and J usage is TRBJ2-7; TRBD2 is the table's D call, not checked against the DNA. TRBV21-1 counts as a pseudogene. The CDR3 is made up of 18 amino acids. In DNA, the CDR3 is TGTGCCAGCAGCAGCCCTATTAGAGTAACTAACCTTATCTACGAGCAGTACTTC. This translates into CASSSPIRVTNLIYEQYF.

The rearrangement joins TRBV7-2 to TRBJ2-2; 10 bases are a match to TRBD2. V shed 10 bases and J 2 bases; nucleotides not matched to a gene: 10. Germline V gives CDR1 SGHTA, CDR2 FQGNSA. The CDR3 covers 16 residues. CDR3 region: CATTFWTSGNTGELFF. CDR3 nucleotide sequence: TGTGCCACCACCTTCTGGACTAGCGGAAACACCGGGGAGCTGTTTTTT.

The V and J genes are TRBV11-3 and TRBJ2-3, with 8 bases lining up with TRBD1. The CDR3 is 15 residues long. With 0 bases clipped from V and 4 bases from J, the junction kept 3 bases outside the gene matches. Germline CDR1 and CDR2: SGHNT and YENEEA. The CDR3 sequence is CASSLDGTGADTQYF. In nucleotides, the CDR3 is TGTGCCAGCAGCTTAGATGGGACAGGAGCAGATACGCAGTATTTT.

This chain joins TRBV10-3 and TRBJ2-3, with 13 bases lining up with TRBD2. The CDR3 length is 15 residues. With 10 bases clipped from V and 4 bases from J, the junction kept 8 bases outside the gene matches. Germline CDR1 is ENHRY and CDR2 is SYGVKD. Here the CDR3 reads CATRLAGGRADTQYF. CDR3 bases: TGTGCCACCAGACTAGCGGGGGGTAGGGCAGATACGCAGTATTTT.

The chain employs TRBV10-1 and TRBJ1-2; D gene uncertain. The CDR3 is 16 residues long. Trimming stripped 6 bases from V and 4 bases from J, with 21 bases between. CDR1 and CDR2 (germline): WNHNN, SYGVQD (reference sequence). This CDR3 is CASRPSRELAGYGYTF. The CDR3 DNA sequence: TGCGCCAGCAGACCCTCCCGGGAGTTGGCCGGCTATGGCTACACCTTC.